Below, 5 T cell receptor beta chains from the same sample are listed, as sequenced in a study of shared clonotypes between healthy human individuals. Profiled with immunoSEQ multiplex PCR; TCRdb holds only in-frame clones, not every one. In the table there are over a million clones, around 78% of which are singletons. Sequenced material: memory CD4+ T cells from PBMCs. Subset reported: CD45RA-negative fraction. These TCRs come from a man aged 18 to 35 in good health. Some clones in this sample may be carry-over from other donors' samples.

Here the CDR3 reads CASSYQSASGNTIYF. CDR3 DNA: TGTGCCAGCAGTTATCAGTCCGCCTCTGGAAACACCATATATTTT. The chain recombines TRBV6-5 with TRBJ1-3; unclear D gene. The CDR3 runs to 15 residues. The germline CDR1 and CDR2 sequences are MNHEY and SVGAGI. Trimming shortened V by 3 bases and J by 0 bases, and 9 bases separated the two germline ends.

This chain connects TRBV5-1 to TRBJ1-2, with TRBD1 matching over 8 bases. V was pared by 0 bases and J by 8 bases, with 9 bases of the junction left unmatched. The CDR3 covers 15 residues. Germline CDR1 SGHRS, CDR2 YFSETQ. The CDR3 DNA sequence: TGCGCCAGCAGCTTGGGACAGGGGACAGAGAGCGGCTACACCTTC. It is translated as CASSLGQGTESGYTF.

The J gene is TRBJ2-7, the V gene TRBV5-1, with no clear D. Trimming left V 2 bases short and J 3 bases short, with 9 bases between. The germline CDR1 and CDR2 sequences are SGHRS and YFSETQ. This CDR3 is 13 amino acids long. The CDR3 region has the DNA TGCGCCAGCAGCTTCTCTACACACTACGAGCAGTACTTC. Translation gives CASSFSTHYEQYF.

A few counts support this clone. V and J are TRBV4-1 and TRBJ1-2; D might be TRBD1 (6 bases). This CDR3 has 15 residues. Looked up from germline, CDR1 is MGHRA and CDR2 is YSYEKL. The ends were cut back, 8 bases at V and 5 bases at J, with 21 bases in the middle. DNA for the CDR3: TGCGCCAGCGATAGAAACTCGGGGGGCGGGTATGGCTACACCTTC. As protein: CASDRNSGGGYGYTF.

J is TRBJ2-5 and V is TRBV30, with TRBD2 as a possible D gene (5 bases). Germline V gene lookup returns CDR1 GTSNPN and CDR2 SVGIG (reference sequence). V was clipped by 2 bases and J by 5 bases, with 12 bases between them. This CDR3 has 13 amino acids. The CDR3 spells CAWSKVRGETQYF. As DNA, the CDR3 is TGTGCCTGGAGTAAGGTCCGCGGGGAGACCCAGTACTTC.